This TCR beta chain was recovered during a study of breast tumors, draining lymph nodes, adjacent tissues. Overall study results and limits: That most tumor T cells come from lymph nodes remained unproven.

Samples came from axillary lymph nodes draining the breast cancer. V was pared by 2 bases and J by 7 bases, with 14 bases between. Germline CDR1 and CDR2: DFQATT and SNEGSKA (reference sequence). The CDR3 is made up of 14 amino acids. TCRdb re-analysed the multiplex PCR reads in MiXCR, keeping a single row per CDR3 protein. The sample has roughly 130,000 distinct CDR3 sequences; 15% to 20% are singletons. At least ten counts were recorded for this clonotype. Antigen unknown. Source material: axillary lymph node tissue. The sequence was obtained from a female donor with breast cancer. Some clones in this sample may be carry-over from other donors' samples. V usage is TRBV20-1 and J usage is TRBJ1-4; maybe TRBD1 (6 bases). The CDR3 loop reads CSARPQPGAEKLFF. The CDR3 DNA is TGCAGTGCTAGACCCCAGCCAGGGGCTGAAAAACTGTTTTTT.